This T cell receptor beta chain was obtained from a study of T cells in Graves' hyperthyroidism and ophthalmopathy. General observations from the study: Among clonotypes expanded in thyroid above 0.001, most were also found in blood.

Aged 18 to 65, the patients had hyperthyroidism that was newly diagnosed and had lasted under 2 months. TCR beta CDR3 region amplification was performed from RNA transcripts. RT-PCR in the first round (using the HTBI primer set) targeted the TCR CDR3. TCRdb recomputed calls from the multiplex PCR reads with MiXCR, one row per CDR3 protein. This table holds under 650,000 distinct CDR3 sequences, roughly 17% found once. The CDR3 totals 12 residues. V lost 5 bases, J lost 7 bases, and 4 bases stayed unmatched. Germline values: CDR1 MNHNS, CDR2 SASEGT. This clonotype was detected only a few times. Its antigen remains unidentified.

The receptor comes from a woman aged 25 to 39 with Graves' hyperthyroidism. The rearrangement joins TRBV6-1 to TRBJ1-2, with 7 bases aligning to TRBD1. The sample taken for sequencing was blood. CDR3 DNA: TGTGCCAGCAGTACCGCAGGGGGTGGCTACACCTTC. Encoded protein: CASSTAGGGYTF.